These 21 T cell receptor beta chains came from one sample sequenced in a study of response to subunit inactivated influenza vaccine. TCRdb processed the RT-PCR reads anew with MiXCR; each CDR3 protein has one entry. The table has more than 250,000 distinct CDR3 sequences, 20% to 25% seen once; the top ten hold about a tenth. Sequences were derived from PBMCs from blood, sampled 21 months after vaccination. Every receptor here comes from a man aged 45-69 years who received an inactivated influenza vaccine.

This clonotype was seen ten or more times. This CDR3 reads CASSQSGEGNTEAFF. As DNA, the CDR3 is TGTGCCAGCAGCCAATCAGGTGAGGGGAACACTGAAGCTTTCTTT. The V and J genes are TRBV16 and TRBJ1-1; D remains ambiguous. CDR1 is KGHSY, CDR2 FQNENV, per germline. The CDR3 length is 15 residues. V dropped 0 bases and J dropped 1 base, with 9 bases sitting between them.

At least ten counts were recorded for this clonotype. The chain employs TRBV5-1 and TRBJ1-4; no reliable D call. V lost 0 bases, J lost 0 bases, and 6 bases lay in between. This CDR3 spans 15 amino acids. Germline V gene lookup returns CDR1 SGHRS and CDR2 YFSETQ. In nucleotides, the CDR3 is TGCGCCAGCAGCTTGGGGGGTGCAACTAATGAAAAACTGTTTTTT. As protein: CASSLGGATNEKLFF.

V usage is TRBV5-1 and J usage is TRBJ2-7; a weak D match, TRBD1 (5 bases). Germline V gene lookup returns CDR1 SGHRS and CDR2 YFSETQ. The CDR3 consists of 16 residues. V was pared by 0 bases and J by 3 bases, with 16 bases between. The CDR3 coding sequence is TGCGCCAGCAGCTTGGCCGGTAGGGGCGTCATCTACGAGCAGTACTTC. Protein sequence: CASSLAGRGVIYEQYF.

This clonotype was counted between two and nine times. This rearrangement joins TRBV5-1 to TRBJ2-7, with D possibly TRBD1 on 5 matching bases. Trimming left V 4 bases short and J 5 bases short, with 19 bases between. The CDR3 has 15 amino acids. Germline lookup yields CDR1 SGHRS and CDR2 YFSETQ. The CDR3 is CASSLDTGQPNEQYF. CDR3 nucleotides: TGCGCCAGCAGCCTGGACACAGGCCAACCCAACGAGCAGTACTTC.

The V gene is TRBV11-2, the J gene TRBJ2-1; D may be TRBD1 (6 bases). This CDR3 is built from 16 residues. From germline, CDR1 is SGHAT and CDR2 FQNNGV. Trimming removed 5 bases at V and 2 bases at J, with 16 bases between. The CDR3 sequence is CASSPVTGETYNEQFF. The CDR3 nucleotides read TGTGCCAGCAGCCCCGTGACAGGCGAAACCTACAATGAGCAGTTCTTC.

The rearrangement uses TRBV20-1 and TRBJ2-7; D is unresolved. CDR3 length: 13 residues. CDR1 DFQATT and CDR2 SNEGSKA come from the germline V gene (reference sequence). Trimming took 2 bases from V and 3 from J, leaving 11 bases between them. The CDR3 DNA reads TGCAGTGCTAGATCGGCGTGGAGCTACGAGCAGTACTTC. This encodes CSARSAWSYEQYF.

Only a few counts were recorded for this clonotype. This chain links TRBV29-1 with TRBJ2-3; 7 bases line up with TRBD2. CDR3 size: 15 residues. CDR1 SQVTM and CDR2 ANQGSEA come from the germline V gene. Trimming took 5 bases from V and 4 from J; bases not matched to a gene: 12. In nucleotides, the CDR3 is TGCAGCGTTTCTGTATCGGGGGGACGCTCAGATACGCAGTATTTT. Translating gives CSVSVSGGRSDTQYF.

In its sample, this clonotype was seen a few times. The genes are TRBV27 and TRBJ2-7; possibly TRBD2 for D (5 bases). The V and J ends lost 5 bases and 4 bases respectively, with 15 bases between them. The CDR3 runs to 14 residues. Germline assignment: CDR1 MNHEY and CDR2 SMNVEV (reference sequence). CDR3 nucleotide sequence: TGTGCCAGCAGTCCCACACTTAGAGGGTACGAGCAGTACTTC. Translation gives CASSPTLRGYEQYF.

This clonotype has at least ten counts. The rearrangement links TRBV7-9 to TRBJ2-1, with D perhaps matching TRBD1 (5 bases). V dropped 4 bases and J dropped 6 bases, with 22 bases sitting between them. Germline values: CDR1 SEHNR, CDR2 FQNEAQ (reference sequence). The CDR3 length is 17 residues. This CDR3 reads CASSSTEFVPILNEQFF. For the CDR3, the DNA is TGTGCCAGCAGCTCGACAGAGTTTGTGCCCATTCTCAATGAGCAGTTCTTC.

This clonotype was picked up many times. This chain links TRBV20-1 with TRBJ1-2; D not certain. This CDR3 is 10 amino acids long. Germline values: CDR1 DFQATT, CDR2 SNEGSKA (reference sequence). Trimming left V 5 bases short and J 8 bases short, with 9 bases between. DNA of the CDR3: TGCAGTGCTGCGGGGTGGGGCTACACCTTC. Its protein product is CSAAGWGYTF.

Points on this clonotype: This may be a read error: a much more frequent sequence differs by one nucleotide. This rearrangement joins TRBV3-1 to TRBJ1-6, with unresolved D. CDR1 and CDR2 from the germline V gene are LGHDT and YNNKEL (reference sequence). The CDR3 totals 13 residues. CDR3 amino acids: CASSLQPGSLLHF. CDR3 DNA: TGTGCCAGCAGCCTCCAACCAGGTTCACTCCTCCACTTT.

The CDR3 region is CASSHARGRAETQYF. In nucleotides, the CDR3 is TGCGCCAGCAGCCACGCCAGGGGGCGCGCAGAGACCCAGTACTTC. The chain recombines TRBV4-1 with TRBJ2-5; 8 nucleotides match TRBD1. The trim removed 3 bases at V and 4 bases at J, leaving 7 bases unmatched. The CDR3 totals 15 residues. Germline CDR1 is MGHRA and CDR2 is YSYEKL.

The sample holds many counts of this clonotype. The chain uses TRBV3-1 and TRBJ2-4; D not resolved. In germline, CDR1 is LGHDT, CDR2 YNNKEL (reference sequence). The CDR3 extends over 13 amino acids. V lost 3 bases, J lost 1 base, and 4 bases lay in between. In DNA form, the CDR3 reads TGTGCCAGCAGCCAGGGGGCCAAAAACATTCAGTACTTC. Translation gives CASSQGAKNIQYF.

The chain couples TRBV6-5 to TRBJ1-3, with D unresolved. Looked up from germline, CDR1 is MNHEY and CDR2 is SVGAGI. V was clipped by 2 bases and J by 4 bases, with 9 bases between them. The CDR3 is 14 amino acids. The CDR3 region is CASSYPGSGNTIYF. The CDR3 DNA reads TGTGCCAGCAGTTACCCGGGTTCCGGAAACACCATATATTTT.

About this clonotype: A much larger clone lies one base from this, so it may be a read error. The V gene is TRBV10-3, the J gene TRBJ1-6; D possibly corresponds to TRBD1 (5 bases). Trimming pared 3 bases from V and 14 bases from J, leaving 29 bases between. The V gene's germline CDR1 is ENHRY and CDR2 SYGVKD. CDR3 length equals 18 residues. The CDR3 sequence is CAISDVVLSGITLITLHF. DNA for the CDR3: TGTGCCATCAGTGACGTCGTGTTGTCAGGGATCACCCTGATCACCCTCCACTTT.

This clonotype was detected a few times. The V call is TRBV7-9, the J call TRBJ2-1; TRBD2 matches 11 bases. The trim removed 4 bases at V and 6 bases at J, leaving 5 bases unmatched. The CDR3 is 15 amino acids. CDR1 and CDR2 (germline): SEHNR, FQNEAQ (reference sequence). The CDR3: CASSSPGLAVNEQFF. As DNA, the CDR3 is TGTGCCAGCAGCTCGCCGGGACTAGCGGTCAATGAGCAGTTCTTC.

This clonotype has a count of ten or more. This rearrangement joins TRBV5-1 to TRBJ1-6; D is unclear. The CDR3 loop spans 15 amino acids. V lost 0 bases and J 5 bases, leaving 9 bases between the germline ends. CDR1 and CDR2 (germline): SGHRS, YFSETQ. The CDR3 loop is CASSLAQPNNSPLHF. DNA of the CDR3: TGCGCCAGCAGCTTGGCGCAGCCCAATAATTCACCCCTCCACTTT.

The rearrangement joins TRBV5-1 to TRBJ2-1; 9 bases line up with TRBD1. Looked up from germline, CDR1 is SGHRS and CDR2 is YFSETQ. Trimming took 7 bases from V and 0 from J; bases not matched to a gene: 8. CDR3 length: 16 amino acids. CDR3 nucleotides: TGCGCCAGCTGCCCAGGGACAGGGTACTCCTACAATGAGCAGTTCTTC. This sequence encodes CASCPGTGYSYNEQFF.

This clonotype has ten or more counts. This chain uses TRBV5-6 with TRBJ2-3, with TRBD2 matching 7 bases. Looked up from germline, CDR1 is SGHDT and CDR2 is YYEEEE. J gave up 6 bases and V 4 bases, and 8 bases lay outside the gene matches. This CDR3 is 14 amino acids long. In DNA form, the CDR3 reads TGTGCCAGCAGCAACTGGGACTATGGGGATACGCAGTATTTT. Its protein product is CASSNWDYGDTQYF.

The V gene is TRBV20-1, the J gene TRBJ1-6, with 8 bases lining up with TRBD1. Germline V gives CDR1 DFQATT, CDR2 SNEGSKA (reference sequence). Trimming at V came to 4 bases and at J to 7 bases, leaving 12 bases not matched to a gene. This CDR3 has 16 residues. The CDR3 here is CSATRTGSPRNSPLHF. The CDR3 nucleotides are TGCAGTGCTACCCGGACAGGGTCGCCTCGGAATTCACCCCTCCACTTT.

There are many counts of this clonotype. The V and J genes are TRBV12-3 or TRBV12-4 and TRBJ1-1; 7 bases are a match to TRBD1. This CDR3 comprises 16 residues. V was pared by 3 bases and J by 2 bases, with 9 bases of the junction left unmatched. CDR3 coding DNA: TGTGCCAGCAGTTTTGGGGACAGCGGATTCAACACTGAAGCTTTCTTT. This sequence encodes CASSFGDSGFNTEAFF.